These 30 T cell receptor beta chains came from one sample sequenced in a study of cytomegalovirus exposure and HLA in healthy donors. The PCR had 60 Vbeta and 13 Jbeta primers. This table comes from immunoSEQ multiplex PCR, and its TCRdb copy is limited to in-frame clones, with some not included. This sample has about 130,000 clones, with around 69% found just once. Sequencing was done on a sample of PBMCs. The receptors stem from a human donor in good health.

This clone occurred a few times. The CDR3: CAISGGDRRYGYTF. The CDR3 DNA reads as TGTGCCATCAGTGGGGGGGACAGGCGCTATGGCTACACCTTC. This chain joins TRBV10-3 and TRBJ1-2, with TRBD1 matching 8 bases. The CDR3 is made up of 14 amino acids. V shed 4 bases, J shed 4 bases, and the junction held 5 bases outside the gene matches. From germline, CDR1 is ENHRY and CDR2 SYGVKD.

This rearrangement joins TRBV11-2 to TRBJ2-7, with no clear D. Trimming took 1 base from V and 6 from J, leaving 4 bases between them. This CDR3 is built from 11 residues. Germline loops: CDR1 SGHAT, CDR2 FQNNGV. CDR3 coding DNA: TGTGCCAGCAGCTTAGGGCCCGAGCAGTACTTC. Residues: CASSLGPEQYF.

CDR3: CASSYDRVRETQYF. CDR3 nucleotide sequence: TGTGCCAGCAGCTATGACAGGGTCCGGGAGACCCAGTACTTC. The chain combines TRBV2 with TRBJ2-5, with 7 positions matching TRBD1. J gave up 5 bases and V 6 bases, and 9 bases lay outside the gene matches. The CDR3 runs 14 residues. The germline gives CDR1 SNHLY, CDR2 FYNNEI.

The rearrangement uses TRBV28 and TRBJ2-5; TRBD2 is a possible D gene (6 bases). Germline lookup yields CDR1 MDHEN and CDR2 SYDVKM. V lost 5 bases and J lost 5, with 15 bases in between. The CDR3 covers 14 residues. CDR3 sequence: CASSPATGVETQYF. In DNA form, the CDR3 reads TGTGCCAGCAGTCCCGCTACGGGAGTGGAGACCCAGTACTTC.

Here the CDR3 DNA reads TGCGCCAGCAGCCAAGGTAAGGGACAGGACGTTTCACCCCTCCACTTT. Encoded protein: CASSQGKGQDVSPLHF. The rearrangement uses TRBV4-3 and TRBJ1-6; 8 nucleotides line up with TRBD1. The CDR3 length is 16 residues. Germline V gives CDR1 LGHNA, CDR2 YSLEER. V was clipped by 1 base and J by 9 bases; unmatched bases: 8.

The chain is built from TRBV28 and TRBJ1-6; TRBD1 agrees at 10 bases. The CDR3 is 15 residues long. Germline trimming cut 2 bases from V and 9 bases from J; bases unmatched to any gene: 4. The germline CDR1 and CDR2 sequences are MDHEN and SYDVKM. The CDR3 here is CASSLADRGFSPLHF. CDR3 DNA: TGTGCCAGCAGTTTAGCGGACAGGGGGTTTTCACCCCTCCACTTT. The complete variable domain, with remaining parts taken from reference TRBV28 and TRBJ1-6, reads DVKVTQSSRYLVKRTGEKVFLECVQDMDHENMFWYRQDPGLGLRLIYFSYDVKMKEKGDIPEGYSVSREKKERFSLILESASTNQTSMYLCASSLADRGFSPLHFGNGTRLTVT.

The rearrangement joins TRBV5-6 to TRBJ1-6; no clear D. From germline, CDR1 is SGHDT and CDR2 YYEEEE. This CDR3 region has 15 residues. Trimming took 1 base from V and 9 from J, leaving 14 bases between them. The CDR3 sequence is CASSLSPPTGSPLHF. The CDR3, as DNA: TGTGCCAGCAGCTTGTCGCCCCCGACGGGTTCACCCCTCCACTTT.

J is TRBJ1-2 and V is TRBV5-1, with D maybe TRBD1 (6 bases). Germline V CDR1 and CDR2: SGHRS, YFSETQ. V shed 0 bases and J shed 5 bases, with 20 bases lying between them. This CDR3 contains 17 residues. CDR3 DNA sequence: TGCGCCAGCAGCTTGGGGGGCGGACAGCAACGTTCATATGGCTACACCTTC. Encoded protein: CASSLGGGQQRSYGYTF.

CDR3: CASSVDSGVREQYF. For the CDR3, the DNA is TGTGCCAGTAGTGTCGACAGTGGGGTGAGGGAGCAGTACTTC. The gene calls are TRBV19 and TRBJ2-7; perhaps TRBD1 as D (5 bases). V was clipped by 5 bases and J by 7 bases, with 18 bases between them. CDR1 is LNHDA and CDR2 is SQIVND in the germline V gene (reference sequence). The CDR3 length is 14 residues. The variable domain in full, with the rest retrieved from reference TRBV19 and TRBJ2-7, is DGGITQSPKYLFRKEGQNVTLSCEQNLNHDAMYWYRQDPGQGLRLIYYSQIVNDFQKGDIAEGYSVSREKKESFPLTVTSAQKNPTAFYLCASSVDSGVREQYFGPGTRLTVT.

This chain connects TRBV5-4 to TRBJ2-6; tentative D call: TRBD2 (6 bases). Germline loops: CDR1 SGHNT, CDR2 YYREEE (reference sequence). V dropped 4 bases and J dropped 2 bases, with 16 bases sitting between them. The CDR3 runs to 17 residues. The CDR3 DNA reads TGTGCCAGCAGCGTAGGGGATAGCGGTGCTGGGGCCAACGTCCTGACTTTC. As protein: CASSVGDSGAGANVLTF.

The chain uses TRBV4-3 and TRBJ1-5; 8 nucleotides align to TRBD1. V lost 0 bases, J lost 7 bases, and 8 bases stayed unmatched. CDR3 length: 16 residues. CDR1 is LGHNA, CDR2 YSLEER, per germline. CDR3 sequence reads: CASSQEALTGEQPQHF. CDR3 bases: TGCGCCAGCAGCCAAGAGGCGTTGACAGGGGAACAGCCCCAGCATTTT.

The V call is TRBV2, the J call TRBJ1-1; D call uncertain. Germline CDR1 SNHLY, CDR2 FYNNEI. V was trimmed by 8 bases and J by 6 bases, leaving 10 bases between them. The CDR3 has 11 residues. CDR3 sequence (DNA): TGTGCCAGCGGAGATAGGCCTGAAGCTTTCTTT. It translates to CASGDRPEAFF.

This chain connects TRBV4-1 to TRBJ2-3; D is ambiguous. Per the germline V gene, CDR1 is MGHRA and CDR2 is YSYEKL. Trimming stripped 1 base from V and 4 bases from J, with 6 bases between. This CDR3 contains 13 residues. CDR3 coding DNA: TGCGCCAGCAGCCAAGTTAATGCAGATACGCAGTATTTT. Protein: CASSQVNADTQYF.

This chain links TRBV19 with TRBJ1-5; no clear D. Trimming left V 11 bases short and J 1 base short, with 15 bases between. Germline CDR1 is LNHDA and CDR2 is SQIVND (reference sequence). There are 14 residues in the CDR3. CDR3: CASKGPGSNQPQHF. CDR3 nucleotide sequence: TGTGCCTCCAAGGGCCCGGGGAGCAATCAGCCCCAGCATTTT. Together with reference TRBV19 and TRBJ1-5, the CDR3 gives the full variable domain: DGGITQSPKYLFRKEGQNVTLSCEQNLNHDAMYWYRQDPGQGLRLIYYSQIVNDFQKGDIAEGYSVSREKKESFPLTVTSAQKNPTAFYLCASKGPGSNQPQHFGDGTRLSIL.

This clone was seen a handful of times. This sample also contains other DNA sequences that code for the same CDR3. The chain couples TRBV30 to TRBJ2-1, with 9 bases identical to TRBD2. The CDR3 spans 15 residues. The germline gives CDR1 GTSNPN, CDR2 SVGIG (reference sequence). The V and J ends lost 1 base and 4 bases, in that order; junction bases with no gene match: 5. The CDR3 DNA reads TGTGCCTGGAGTGGGGGGCTAGCGGGGTACAATGAGCAGTTCTTC. Its protein product is CAWSGGLAGYNEQFF.

The V gene is TRBV5-5, the J gene TRBJ1-6; D not certain. The V end lost 0 bases, the J end lost 7 bases, and 14 bases lay between the germline ends. The length of the CDR3 is 16 residues. From germline, CDR1 is SGHKS and CDR2 YYEKEE (reference sequence). This CDR3 is CASSLGAGQVNSPLHF. The CDR3, as DNA: TGTGCCAGCAGCTTGGGGGCTGGGCAGGTAAATTCACCCCTCCACTTT.

This clone was recorded only once. The rearrangement uses TRBV4-1 and TRBJ1-2; 10 bases match TRBD1. The CDR3 has 18 amino acids. Per germline, CDR1 MGHRA and CDR2 YSYEKL. V was clipped by 4 bases and J by 6 bases; unmatched bases: 17. Here the CDR3 DNA reads TGCGCCAGCAGCCCCCGGGACAGGGGCAAAGGACTCCCGGATGGCTACACCTTC. Protein: CASSPRDRGKGLPDGYTF.

This rearrangement joins TRBV5-6 to TRBJ2-7; TRBD2 matches at 7 bases. There are 16 residues in the CDR3. CDR1 is SGHDT and CDR2 is YYEEEE in the germline V gene. V trimming: 1 base; J trimming: 2 bases; junction bases outside the gene matches: 9. In DNA form, the CDR3 reads TGTGCCAGCAGCTTGAGGGTTCTAGCGGCCACCTACGAGCAGTACTTC. Translating it yields CASSLRVLAATYEQYF.

The CDR3 DNA reads as TGCGCCAGCAGTTCTAGTCTGATTGGGACTAATGAAAAACTGTTTTTT. This encodes CASSSSLIGTNEKLFF. The chain employs TRBV5-1 and TRBJ1-4; no firm D call. Germline CDR1 SGHRS, CDR2 YFSETQ. The CDR3 runs 16 residues. V was cut by 5 bases and J by 2 bases, with 16 bases left in between.

V usage is TRBV9 and J usage is TRBJ2-5, with 11 nucleotides matching TRBD2. CDR3 length: 15 amino acids. CDR1 is SGDLS, CDR2 YYNGEE, per germline. The V gene end was trimmed by 0 bases and the J gene end by 4 bases; junction bases not matched to a gene: 2. Written as DNA, the CDR3 is TGTGCCAGCAGCGTAGTAGGGACTAGCGGAGAGACCCAGTACTTC. Protein: CASSVVGTSGETQYF.

The chain uses TRBV19 and TRBJ1-2, with D possibly being TRBD1 (6 bases). CDR3 length equals 12 residues. Trimming removed 4 bases from V and 6 bases from J, with 9 bases in between. Germline CDR1 reads LNHDA; CDR2 reads SQIVND (reference sequence). The CDR3 DNA is TGTGCCAGTAGTAAGTACAGGGATGGCTACACCTTC. As protein: CASSKYRDGYTF. Full variable domain (remainder filled in from reference TRBV19 and TRBJ1-2): DGGITQSPKYLFRKEGQNVTLSCEQNLNHDAMYWYRQDPGQGLRLIYYSQIVNDFQKGDIAEGYSVSREKKESFPLTVTSAQKNPTAFYLCASSKYRDGYTFGSGTRLTVV.

The chain uses TRBV5-1 and TRBJ2-3, with TRBD1 matching over 8 bases. Germline trimming cut 0 bases from V and 3 bases from J; bases unmatched to any gene: 6. CDR1 and CDR2 (germline): SGHRS, YFSETQ. The CDR3 extends over 16 amino acids. DNA for the CDR3: TGCGCCAGCAGCTTGGTTGTCAGGGGGCGTACAGATACGCAGTATTTT. The encoded protein is CASSLVVRGRTDTQYF.

The chain joins TRBV28 to TRBJ1-6, with D uncertain. V was cut by 7 bases and J by 2 bases, with 9 bases left in between. The germline V gene has CDR1 MDHEN and CDR2 SYDVKM. The length of the CDR3 is 14 residues. Here the CDR3 reads CASTPMAYNSPLHF. CDR3 in DNA: TGTGCCAGCACCCCTATGGCCTATAATTCACCCCTCCACTTT.

J is TRBJ1-1 and V is TRBV14, with D maybe TRBD1 (6 bases). The length of the CDR3 is 16 residues. The germline CDR1 and CDR2 sequences are SGHDN and FVKESK. Trimming left V 0 bases short and J 0 bases short, with 11 bases between. CDR3 DNA: TGTGCCAGCAGCCAAGATCAGGGGAACCTGAACACTGAAGCTTTCTTT. Translating it yields CASSQDQGNLNTEAFF.

This clone was recorded once. This rearrangement joins TRBV30 to TRBJ2-1; no definite D call. The V and J ends lost 4 bases and 8 bases respectively, with 9 bases between them. Germline CDR1 is GTSNPN and CDR2 is SVGIG (reference sequence). The CDR3 length is 11 residues. DNA for the CDR3: TGTGCCTGGAAGGCCCGGGATGAGCAGTTCTTC. Translation: CAWKARDEQFF.

The gene calls are TRBV19 and TRBJ1-1, with 12 bases aligning to TRBD1. Unmatched junction bases numbered 2, after V lost 6 bases and J lost 3 bases. The CDR3 has 14 amino acids. The V gene's germline CDR1 is LNHDA and CDR2 SQIVND (reference sequence). The DNA for the CDR3 is TGTGCCAGTAGGGGACAGGGGGCTCACACTGAAGCTTTCTTT. As protein: CASRGQGAHTEAFF.

The chain combines TRBV6-5 with TRBJ1-1, with D hard to call. Germline-derived CDR1 and CDR2 are MNHEY and SVGAGI. V lost 6 bases and J lost 8, with 10 bases in between. The CDR3 length is 11 residues. The CDR3 DNA is TGTGCCAGCAGCACGGCCAGGGAAGCTTTCTTT. Residues: CASSTAREAFF.

This clone appeared a single time. J is TRBJ2-3 and V is TRBV7-2; 10 nucleotides line up with TRBD2. Trimming removed 1 base from V and 2 bases from J; junction bases left unmatched: 9. The germline gives CDR1 SGHTA, CDR2 FQGNSA. The CDR3 covers 18 residues. CDR3 region: CASSLVPAGGLFTDTQYF. CDR3 coding DNA: TGTGCCAGCAGCTTAGTTCCAGCGGGGGGGCTTTTCACAGATACGCAGTATTTT.

DNA for the CDR3: TGTGCCAGCAGCCGGGACAGGGCCCGGAACTATGGCTACACCTTC. This translates into CASSRDRARNYGYTF. This chain uses TRBV11-1 with TRBJ1-2, with TRBD1 matching over 9 bases. The germline V gene encodes CDR1 SGHAT and CDR2 FQDESV (reference sequence). This CDR3 is 15 amino acids long. The trim removed 5 bases at V and 2 bases at J, leaving 6 bases unmatched. Full variable domain (missing parts from reference TRBV11-1 and TRBJ1-2): EAEVAQSPRYKITEKSQAVAFWCDPISGHATLYWYRQILGQGPELLVQFQDESVVDDSQLPKDRFSAERLKGVDSTLKIQPAELGDSAMYLCASSRDRARNYGYTFGSGTRLTVV.

In regard to this clone: The junction departs from the called germline gene at one end, perhaps through a read error. Different DNA sequences within this sample yield the same CDR3. V and J are TRBV5-6 and TRBJ1-2, with 7 bases lining up with TRBD1. In germline, CDR1 is SGHDT, CDR2 YYEEEE. The CDR3 sequence is 15 residues long. For the CDR3, the DNA is TGTGCTAGCAGCTTGAGAAGGGGGCGTAACTATGGCTACACCTTC. This sequence encodes CASSLRRGRNYGYTF.